The present TCR beta chain was sequenced within a study of cytomegalovirus exposure and HLA in healthy donors. Study-wide results and limits: Whilst most TCR sequences proved rare, a subset of public TCRs occurred across many donors. The authors listed 150 to 200 TCR beta chains as cytomegalovirus-associated.

Note on this clone: The antigen is unknown.

Healthy individuals who donated bone marrow served as the donors. Germline lookup yields CDR1 SGHTA and CDR2 FQGNSA. Unmatched junction bases numbered 1, after V lost 1 base and J lost 6 bases. This CDR3 contains 15 residues. Primers for the PCR totalled 60 Vbeta and 13 Jbeta. Only in-frame clones appear in the TCRdb table, and some are missing; sequencing was by immunoSEQ multiplex PCR. The sample lists 150,000 to 200,000 clones, around 81% occurring once. The sample consisted of PBMCs. The clonotype originates from a woman aged 25 to 39 in good health and CMV-seronegative. The J gene is TRBJ2-1, the V gene TRBV7-2; 12 bases are a match to TRBD2. Here the CDR3 reads CASSLVLAGGNEQFF. The CDR3 coding sequence is TGTGCCAGCAGCTTAGTACTAGCGGGAGGCAATGAGCAGTTCTTC.